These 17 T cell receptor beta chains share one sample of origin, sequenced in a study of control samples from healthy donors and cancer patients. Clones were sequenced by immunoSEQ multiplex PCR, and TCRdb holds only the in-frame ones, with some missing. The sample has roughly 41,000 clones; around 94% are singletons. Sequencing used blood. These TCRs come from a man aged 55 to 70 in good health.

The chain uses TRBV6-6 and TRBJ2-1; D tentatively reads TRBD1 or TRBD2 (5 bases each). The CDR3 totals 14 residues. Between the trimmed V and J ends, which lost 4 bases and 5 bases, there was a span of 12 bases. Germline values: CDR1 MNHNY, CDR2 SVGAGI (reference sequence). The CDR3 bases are TGTGCCAGCAGTTCTGGGGGTCCGGACAATGAGCAGTTCTTC. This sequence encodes CASSSGGPDNEQFF.

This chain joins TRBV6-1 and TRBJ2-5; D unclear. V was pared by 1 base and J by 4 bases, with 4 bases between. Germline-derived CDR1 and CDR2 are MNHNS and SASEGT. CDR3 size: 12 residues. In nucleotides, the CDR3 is TGTGCCAGCAGTGAAGTGGCAGAGACCCAGTACTTC. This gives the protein CASSEVAETQYF.

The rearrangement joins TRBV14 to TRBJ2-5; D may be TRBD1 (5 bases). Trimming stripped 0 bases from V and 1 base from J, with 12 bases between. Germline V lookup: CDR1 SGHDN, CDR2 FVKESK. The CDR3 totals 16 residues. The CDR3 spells CASSQDQGTFQETQYF. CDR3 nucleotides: TGTGCCAGCAGCCAAGATCAGGGCACTTTCCAAGAGACCCAGTACTTC.

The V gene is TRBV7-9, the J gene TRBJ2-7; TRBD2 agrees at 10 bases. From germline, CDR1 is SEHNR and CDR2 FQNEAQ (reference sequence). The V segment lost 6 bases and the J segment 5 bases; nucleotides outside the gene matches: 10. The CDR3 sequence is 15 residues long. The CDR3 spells CASSSDSSGSHEQYF. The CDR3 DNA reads TGTGCCAGCAGTTCCGACTCTAGCGGGAGCCACGAGCAGTACTTC.

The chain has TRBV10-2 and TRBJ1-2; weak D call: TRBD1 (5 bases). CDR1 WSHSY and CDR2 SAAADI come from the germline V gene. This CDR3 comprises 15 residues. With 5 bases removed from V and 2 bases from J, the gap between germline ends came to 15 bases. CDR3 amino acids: CASSQGSGSNYGYTF. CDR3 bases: TGCGCCAGCAGTCAGGGATCAGGCAGCAACTATGGCTACACCTTC.

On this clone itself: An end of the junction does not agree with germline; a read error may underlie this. CDR3 sequence (DNA): TGTGCTAGCAGCTTGGCGGGAGGATCCTACGAGCAGTACTTC. It codes for CASSLAGGSYEQYF. This chain uses TRBV7-7 with TRBJ2-7; 8 bases match TRBD2. The CDR3 consists of 14 residues. Germline V gene data show CDR1 as SSHAT and CDR2 as FNYEAQ (reference sequence).

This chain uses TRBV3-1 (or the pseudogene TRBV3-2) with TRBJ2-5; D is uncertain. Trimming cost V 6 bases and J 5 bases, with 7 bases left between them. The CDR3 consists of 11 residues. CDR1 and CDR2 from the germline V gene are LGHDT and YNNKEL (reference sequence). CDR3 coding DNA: TGTGCCAGCAGTGACGCGGAGACCCAGTACTTC. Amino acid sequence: CASSDAETQYF.

The DNA of the CDR3 is TGTGCCAGCAGCAAATCTGGTTTGACAGGGGGTCTCCCCTATGGCTACACCTTC. This encodes CASSKSGLTGGLPYGYTF. The chain employs TRBV21-1 and TRBJ1-2; TRBD1, the table's D call, was not compared with the DNA. TRBV21-1 is a pseudogene locus. The CDR3 consists of 18 residues.

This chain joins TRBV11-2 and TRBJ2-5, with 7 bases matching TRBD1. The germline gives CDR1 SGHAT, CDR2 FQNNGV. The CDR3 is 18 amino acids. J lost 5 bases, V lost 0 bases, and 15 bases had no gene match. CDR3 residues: CASSLDTWGGQVDETQYF. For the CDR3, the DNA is TGTGCCAGCAGCTTAGATACATGGGGTGGACAGGTCGACGAGACCCAGTACTTC.

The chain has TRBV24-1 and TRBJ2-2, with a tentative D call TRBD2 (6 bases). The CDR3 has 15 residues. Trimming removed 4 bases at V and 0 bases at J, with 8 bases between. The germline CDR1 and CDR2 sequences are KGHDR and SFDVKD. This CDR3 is CATSEEGPNTGELFF. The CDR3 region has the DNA TGTGCCACCAGTGAGGAGGGGCCGAACACCGGGGAGCTGTTTTTT.

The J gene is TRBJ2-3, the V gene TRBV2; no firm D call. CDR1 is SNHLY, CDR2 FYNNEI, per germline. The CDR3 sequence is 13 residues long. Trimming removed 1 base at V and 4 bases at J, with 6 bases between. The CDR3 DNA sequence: TGTGCCAGCAGTGAAGGTATCCCAGATACGCAGTATTTT. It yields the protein CASSEGIPDTQYF.

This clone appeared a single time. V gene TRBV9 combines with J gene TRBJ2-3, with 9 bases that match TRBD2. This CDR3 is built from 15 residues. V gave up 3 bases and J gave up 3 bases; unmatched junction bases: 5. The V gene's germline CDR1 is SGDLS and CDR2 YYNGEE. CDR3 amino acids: CASSELAGGTDTQYF. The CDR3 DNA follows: TGTGCCAGCAGCGAACTAGCGGGTGGGACAGATACGCAGTATTTT.

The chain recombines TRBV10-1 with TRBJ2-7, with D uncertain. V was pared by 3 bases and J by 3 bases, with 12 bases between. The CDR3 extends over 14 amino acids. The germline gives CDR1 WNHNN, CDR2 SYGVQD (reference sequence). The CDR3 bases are TGCGCCAGCAGTGAATGGGGAAATGGCTACGAGCAGTACTTC. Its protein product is CASSEWGNGYEQYF.

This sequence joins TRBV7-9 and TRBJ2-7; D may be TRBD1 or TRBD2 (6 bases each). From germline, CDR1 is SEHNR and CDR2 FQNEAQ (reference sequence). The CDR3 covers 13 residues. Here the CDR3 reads CASLRGAQDEQYF. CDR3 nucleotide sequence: TGTGCAAGCCTAAGGGGGGCCCAAGACGAGCAGTACTTC. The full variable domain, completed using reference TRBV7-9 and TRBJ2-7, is DTGVSQNPRHKITKRGQNVTFRCDPISEHNRLYWYRQTLGQGPEFLTYFQNEAQLEKSRLLSDRFSAERPKGSFSTLEIQRTEQGDSAMYLCASLRGAQDEQYFGPGTRLTVT.

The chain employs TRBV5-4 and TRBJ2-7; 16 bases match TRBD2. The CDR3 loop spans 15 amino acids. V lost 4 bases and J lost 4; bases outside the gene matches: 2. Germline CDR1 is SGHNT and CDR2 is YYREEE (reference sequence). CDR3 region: CASSTGLAGGYEQYF. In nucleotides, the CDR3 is TGTGCCAGCAGCACGGGACTAGCGGGAGGGTACGAGCAGTACTTC.

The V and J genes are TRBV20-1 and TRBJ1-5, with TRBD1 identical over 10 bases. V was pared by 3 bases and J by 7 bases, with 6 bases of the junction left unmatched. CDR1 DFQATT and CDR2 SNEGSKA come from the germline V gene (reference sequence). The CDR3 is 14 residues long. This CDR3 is CSASLGTGEQPQHF. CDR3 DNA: TGCAGTGCTAGTCTCGGGACAGGGGAACAGCCCCAGCATTTT.

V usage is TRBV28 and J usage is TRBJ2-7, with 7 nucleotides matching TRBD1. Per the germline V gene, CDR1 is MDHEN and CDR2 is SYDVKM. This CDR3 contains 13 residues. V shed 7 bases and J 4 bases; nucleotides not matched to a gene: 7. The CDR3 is CASNIQGSYEQYF. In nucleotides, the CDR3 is TGTGCCAGCAACATACAGGGGTCGTACGAGCAGTACTTC.